This TCR beta chain derives from a study of blood T cell repertoires in COVID-19. The overall study: T cells, B-cell-depleted T cells, or PBMCs provided the cDNA or gDNA that served as material.

This clone showed up just once. Study processing details: It was from reference gene primer amplification that nucleated cell counts were estimated. The repertoire was sequenced with immunoSEQ multiplex PCR; TCRdb's copy has only in-frame clones and lacks some. That table supplies the V and J calls and clone size; D and trimming were determined from the DNA. The table shows about 280,000 clones, with over 75% occurring only once. The CDR3 loop spans 17 amino acids. The J segment lost 2 bases and the V segment lost 4 bases, leaving 6 bases of the junction unmatched. Germline V gene data show CDR1 as SGDLS and CDR2 as YYNGEE.

This TCR was recovered from a man younger than 30 with active or convalescent COVID-19. The sequenced sample consisted of peripheral blood. This chain joins TRBV9 and TRBJ2-1; 13 nucleotides match TRBD2. CDR3 in amino acids: CASSPRLAGGAYNEQFF. CDR3 coding DNA: TGTGCCAGCAGCCCTCGACTAGCGGGGGGTGCCTACAATGAGCAGTTCTTC.